The sequence of this T cell receptor (beta chain) was determined in a study of blood T cell repertoires in COVID-19. Study overall: The United States, Italy and Spain supplied acute and convalescent COVID-19 samples.

Germline values: CDR1 SQVTM, CDR2 ANQGSEA. The germline V and J ends were trimmed by 7 bases and 0 bases, with 9 bases remaining between them. The CDR3 has 12 amino acids. This clone was recorded once. Per the original data handling: Counts of nucleated cells, estimated from reference gene primer amplification, were obtained. Sequencing was performed with immunoSEQ multiplex PCR; in TCRdb, only in-frame clones are kept and a portion is missing. V, J and clone size derive from that table, while D and trimming were established from the DNA sequence. Altogether about 200,000 clones are present, 60% to 85% being singletons, with the ten largest covering 4.5% to 7%.

The clonotype was recovered from a woman in her 70s with acute or convalescent COVID-19. The rearrangement joins TRBV29-1 to TRBJ1-1; D not certain. Sequencing used peripheral blood. Written as DNA, the CDR3 is TGCAGCGGCCTAGATCTGAACACTGAAGCTTTCTTT. Its translation: CSGLDLNTEAFF.